This passage covers 23 T cell receptor beta chains from one sample sequenced in a study of CD8 T cells in ankylosing spondylitis. TCRdb used MiXCR to reprocess the 5' RACE reads, holding one entry per CDR3 protein. The table records 200,000 to 300,000 distinct CDR3 sequences, roughly 25% of them present only once. Sequenced: blood, either unsorted or a sorted T cell fraction (not recorded which). These receptors all come from a male donor with ankylosing spondylitis or in good health (not recorded which).

The chain uses TRBV20-1 and TRBJ2-3; 8 bases line up with TRBD2. The germline CDR1 and CDR2 sequences are DFQATT and SNEGSKA (reference sequence). There are 14 residues in the CDR3. Trimming cost V 5 bases and J 6 bases; bases outside gene matches: 10. For the CDR3, the DNA is TGCAGTGCTGGTGGGGGGCGGGGGGTTGATACGCAGTATTTT. Its protein product is CSAGGGRGVDTQYF.

This clonotype was recorded at least ten times. The chain carries TRBV28 and TRBJ2-1, with D uncertain. V lost 3 bases and J 7 bases, leaving 10 bases between the germline ends. Germline CDR1 is MDHEN and CDR2 is SYDVKM. The CDR3 runs to 13 residues. The CDR3 DNA is TGTGCCAGCAGTTTCTTAGAGAGGAATGAGCAGTTCTTC. It specifies CASSFLERNEQFF.

There are a few counts of this clonotype. The chain joins TRBV27 to TRBJ2-1; D unresolved. Germline values: CDR1 MNHEY, CDR2 SMNVEV (reference sequence). The CDR3 extends over 13 amino acids. Trimming cost V 2 bases and J 5 bases, with 7 bases left between them. The CDR3, as DNA: TGTGCCAGCAGTTTAAATAGGGACAATGAGCAGTTCTTC. Amino acid sequence: CASSLNRDNEQFF.

This clonotype showed up many times. CDR3 loop: CASSPARGQETQYF. For the CDR3, the DNA is TGTGCCAGCAGCCCCGCTCGGGGGCAAGAGACCCAGTACTTC. The chain joins TRBV4-2 to TRBJ2-5; TRBD2 is a possible D gene (6 bases). The V end was cut by 4 bases, the J end by 2 bases, with 11 bases between. The germline gives CDR1 LGHNA, CDR2 YNFKEQ. This CDR3 is built from 14 residues.

This clonotype was seen a handful of times. The chain uses TRBV20-1 and TRBJ1-6, with 7 nucleotides matching TRBD1. Germline V gene sequence: CDR1 DFQATT, CDR2 SNEGSKA (reference sequence). Trimming removed 6 bases from V and 0 bases from J; junction bases left unmatched: 11. The CDR3 is 17 residues long. CDR3 region: CSAFRDSGSSYNSPLHF. The CDR3, as DNA: TGCAGTGCCTTTCGGGACAGTGGGAGCTCCTATAATTCACCCCTCCACTTT.

Ten or more counts support this clonotype. This sequence joins TRBV20-1 and TRBJ2-1, with 8 bases identical to TRBD2. This CDR3 comprises 14 residues. V shed 0 bases and J 14 bases; nucleotides not matched to a gene: 12. Germline CDR1 is DFQATT and CDR2 is SNEGSKA (reference sequence). CDR3 amino acids: CSARDWPWARGEFF. The DNA of the CDR3 is TGCAGTGCTAGAGATTGGCCCTGGGCGCGGGGGGAGTTCTTC.

This chain links TRBV29-1 with TRBJ1-2; D unclear. Germline V lookup: CDR1 SQVTM, CDR2 ANQGSEA. The CDR3 contains 13 residues. V lost 4 bases and J 5 bases, leaving 14 bases between the germline ends. Written as DNA, the CDR3 is TGCAGCGTTGGAGGATTCGAACTTTATGGCTACACCTTC. It encodes CSVGGFELYGYTF.

The V and J genes are TRBV20-1 and TRBJ1-4, with D tentatively TRBD1 (5 bases). With 6 bases removed from V and 3 bases from J, the gap between germline ends came to 14 bases. Germline CDR1 is DFQATT and CDR2 is SNEGSKA (reference sequence). This CDR3 region has 14 residues. This CDR3 reads CSAVRGAANEKLFF. Here the CDR3 DNA reads TGCAGTGCCGTAAGGGGAGCGGCTAATGAAAAACTGTTTTTT.

This chain connects TRBV20-1 to TRBJ2-3; D tentatively fits TRBD1 or TRBD2 (5 bases each). V was trimmed by 3 bases and J by 6 bases, leaving 16 bases between them. This CDR3 contains 14 residues. CDR1 is DFQATT and CDR2 is SNEGSKA in the germline V gene (reference sequence). Here the CDR3 reads CSASPPGRGDTQYF. DNA for the CDR3: TGCAGTGCTAGTCCTCCAGGGCGAGGGGATACGCAGTATTTT.

This clonotype was found a few times. The CDR3 bases are TGTGCCAGCCGCGAAGGACCTTACAATGAGCAGTTCTTC. Its protein product is CASREGPYNEQFF. The chain links TRBV12-3 or TRBV12-4 to TRBJ2-1; D unresolved. The V gene lost 8 bases and the J gene lost 4 bases, with 12 bases spanning the gap. This CDR3 contains 13 residues.

The chain uses TRBV29-1 and TRBJ1-1; D remains ambiguous. The CDR3 runs 13 residues. Germline CDR1 and CDR2: SQVTM and ANQGSEA. V shed 6 bases and J shed 1 base, with 12 bases lying between them. The DNA for the CDR3 is TGCAGCGTCCAAGGACGTGCGAACACTGAAGCTTTCTTT. It codes for CSVQGRANTEAFF.

This clonotype was observed a few times. The chain recombines TRBV12-3 or TRBV12-4 with TRBJ2-7; D gene unclear. CDR3 length: 13 amino acids. Trimming shortened V by 6 bases and J by 2 bases, and 11 bases separated the two germline ends. CDR3 nucleotides: TGTGCCAGCAGGATCGGAGAGCCCTACGAGCAGTACTTC. Translation gives CASRIGEPYEQYF.

At least ten counts were recorded for this clonotype. This chain uses TRBV21-1 with TRBJ2-5. TRBV21-1 is tagged as a pseudogene. The CDR3 spans 11 residues. The CDR3 region is CASKMEETQYF. CDR3 coding DNA: TGTGCCAGCAAGATGGAAGAGACCCAGTACTTC.

This clonotype was picked up many times. V and J are TRBV20-1 and TRBJ2-7; D might be TRBD2 (7 bases). Germline V gene lookup returns CDR1 DFQATT and CDR2 SNEGSKA (reference sequence). V lost 2 bases and J lost 0, with 20 bases in between. The CDR3 is 17 residues long. CDR3 protein: CSARPFGGGSHSYEQYF. The CDR3 bases are TGCAGTGCTAGACCTTTTGGGGGCGGGAGTCACTCCTACGAGCAGTACTTC.

This clonotype was detected ten times or more. The chain's CDR3 is CASSVSRQGNSPLHF. The CDR3 DNA sequence: TGTGCCAGCTCAGTGTCCCGACAGGGGAATTCACCCCTCCACTTT. The chain combines TRBV18 with TRBJ1-6, with TRBD1 identical over 8 bases. The CDR3 is 15 amino acids. V gave up 5 bases and J gave up 7 bases; unmatched junction bases: 7. Germline V gene sequence: CDR1 KGHSH, CDR2 LQKENI.

The chain links TRBV20-1 to TRBJ2-7; no definite D call. The germline V gene encodes CDR1 DFQATT and CDR2 SNEGSKA (reference sequence). The CDR3 has 11 amino acids. Trimming stripped 4 bases from V and 5 bases from J, with 9 bases between. DNA for the CDR3: TGCAGTGCTAAACGGACGAACGAGCAGTACTTC. This sequence encodes CSAKRTNEQYF.

This clonotype was counted many times. The chain employs TRBV4-1 and TRBJ2-5; 7 nucleotides agree with TRBD1. Germline V lookup: CDR1 MGHRA, CDR2 YSYEKL. The CDR3 contains 14 residues. With V trimmed by 4 bases and J by 0 bases, 2 bases remained unmatched. The DNA for the CDR3 is TGCGCCAGCAGCCCGGGACAGTACCAAGAGACCCAGTACTTC. Translating it yields CASSPGQYQETQYF.

To note about this clonotype: The junction shows a germline mismatch at one end, possibly a read error. CDR3 nucleotide sequence: TGTGCCTTCAGTTTCAGTTTGGGGACACCTCGCTCTGGAAACACCATATATTTT. Translating gives CAFSFSLGTPRSGNTIYF. This chain links TRBV10-3 with TRBJ1-3; tentatively, D is TRBD1 (6 bases). CDR3 size: 18 residues. Germline-derived CDR1 and CDR2 are ENHRY and SYGVKD.

This clonotype was seen more than once but under ten times. The rearrangement links TRBV20-1 to TRBJ1-4; 8 nucleotides agree with TRBD1. CDR1 is DFQATT and CDR2 is SNEGSKA in the germline V gene (reference sequence). This CDR3 region has 15 residues. V gave up 1 base and J gave up 4 bases; unmatched junction bases: 5. CDR3 sequence: CSARVATGVNEKLFF. The DNA of the CDR3 is TGCAGTGCTAGAGTTGCGACAGGGGTTAATGAAAAACTGTTTTTT.

The J gene is TRBJ2-2, the V gene TRBV9; the match to TRBD1 covers 7 bases. Trimming cost V 2 bases and J 8 bases; bases outside gene matches: 3. This CDR3 is built from 13 residues. From germline, CDR1 is SGDLS and CDR2 YYNGEE. CDR3 nucleotide sequence: TGTGCCAGCAGCGTTACGGGACAGGGGGAGCTGTTTTTT. Its translation: CASSVTGQGELFF.

This clonotype appeared many times. The J gene is TRBJ2-2, the V gene TRBV20-1; tentative D call: TRBD2 (6 bases). Per germline, CDR1 DFQATT and CDR2 SNEGSKA (reference sequence). V lost 2 bases to trimming and J lost 5 bases, with 9 bases between them. The CDR3 sequence is 13 residues long. The CDR3 region is CSARNGTTGELFF. The CDR3 DNA reads as TGCAGTGCTAGAAACGGGACTACCGGGGAGCTGTTTTTT.

V and J are TRBV12-3 or TRBV12-4 and TRBJ2-7, with 8 bases fitting TRBD1. This CDR3 is built from 15 residues. Unmatched junction bases numbered 8, after V lost 5 bases and J lost 2 bases. The CDR3 protein is CASSQGQGGTYEQYF. The CDR3, as DNA: TGTGCCAGCAGTCAAGGACAGGGAGGCACCTACGAGCAGTACTTC.

The genes are TRBV20-1 and TRBJ1-1; a weak D match, TRBD1 (5 bases). V dropped 1 base and J dropped 0 bases, with 9 bases sitting between them. The CDR3 is 14 amino acids. Germline assignment: CDR1 DFQATT and CDR2 SNEGSKA (reference sequence). The CDR3 DNA reads TGCAGTGCTAGAGTGGGGGGAATGAACACTGAAGCTTTCTTT. The encoded protein is CSARVGGMNTEAFF.